Below are 32 T cell receptor beta chains sequenced from a single sample in a study of blood T cell repertoires in COVID-19. Some clones are missing from TCRdb's copy, which holds only in-frame ones; the method was immunoSEQ multiplex PCR. The sample shows about 100,000 clones, approximately 89% of them seen only once. Sequenced input: peripheral blood. The receptors derive from a man aged 45-60 years with active COVID-19.

The V gene is TRBV9, the J gene TRBJ1-1; 10 nucleotides agree with TRBD1. The CDR3 contains 15 residues. Looked up from germline, CDR1 is SGDLS and CDR2 is YYNGEE. V was pared by 3 bases and J by 2 bases, with 4 bases of the junction left unmatched. For the CDR3, the DNA is TGTGCCAGCAGCGAGAGACAGGGGGCCAACACTGAAGCTTTCTTT. As protein: CASSERQGANTEAFF.

This chain links TRBV5-6 with TRBJ1-5, with D maybe TRBD1 (6 bases). This CDR3 contains 14 residues. V lost 1 base and J 5 bases, leaving 10 bases between the germline ends. Looked up from germline, CDR1 is SGHDT and CDR2 is YYEEEE. CDR3 region: CASSLQGNDQPQHF. The CDR3 bases are TGTGCCAGCAGCTTGCAGGGGAACGATCAGCCCCAGCATTTT. Full variable domain (missing parts from reference TRBV5-6 and TRBJ1-5): DAGVTQSPTHLIKTRGQQVTLRCSPKSGHDTVSWYQQALGQGPQFIFQYYEEEERQRGNFPDRFSGHQFPNYSSELNVNALLLGDSALYLCASSLQGNDQPQHFGDGTRLSIL.

The V and J genes are TRBV19 and TRBJ2-1, with 10 bases fitting TRBD2. Germline-derived CDR1 and CDR2 are LNHDA and SQIVND (reference sequence). The CDR3 covers 16 residues. Losses at the gene ends were 1 base for V and 5 bases for J; bases not matched to a gene: 5. The CDR3 coding sequence is TGTGCCAGTAGTATAGTGGGACTAGCGTACAACAATGAGCAGTTCTTC. Amino acid sequence: CASSIVGLAYNNEQFF.

The rearrangement uses TRBV7-9 and TRBJ1-1; perhaps TRBD1 as D (6 bases). Germline loops: CDR1 SEHNR, CDR2 FQNEAQ (reference sequence). The CDR3 totals 14 residues. Between the trimmed V and J ends, which lost 6 bases and 1 base, there was a span of 12 bases. CDR3 nucleotides: TGTGCCAGCAGTTTACAGGGTACGAACACTGAAGCTTTCTTT. Its translation is CASSLQGTNTEAFF.

The V gene is TRBV5-1, the J gene TRBJ2-4; D is perhaps TRBD2 (5 bases). Per the germline V gene, CDR1 is SGHRS and CDR2 is YFSETQ. Trimming removed 4 bases at V and 6 bases at J, with 14 bases between. This CDR3 spans 14 amino acids. The chain's CDR3 is CASSASGNRNIQYF. The CDR3 nucleotides are TGCGCCAGCAGCGCCTCGGGAAACCGAAACATTCAGTACTTC.

The chain employs TRBV7-9 and TRBJ1-1; D gene unclear. From germline, CDR1 is SEHNR and CDR2 FQNEAQ (reference sequence). The CDR3 runs 14 residues. V lost 2 bases to trimming and J lost 1 base, with 8 bases between them. Here the CDR3 reads CASSLFAGNTEAFF. CDR3 nucleotides: TGTGCCAGCAGCTTATTCGCAGGGAACACTGAAGCTTTCTTT.

The chain recombines TRBV5-1 with TRBJ2-3, with TRBD2 identical over 9 bases. CDR1 SGHRS and CDR2 YFSETQ come from the germline V gene. The length of the CDR3 is 16 residues. The ends lost 0 bases at V and 3 bases at J; junction bases unmatched: 5. The CDR3: CASSLAAGGGTDTQYF. CDR3 bases: TGCGCCAGCAGCTTGGCCGCGGGAGGGGGAACAGATACGCAGTATTTT. Filled out from reference TRBV5-1 and TRBJ2-3, the complete variable domain reads KAGVTQTPRYLIKTRGQQVTLSCSPISGHRSVSWYQQTPGQGLQFLFEYFSETQRNKGNFPGRFSGRQFSNSRSEMNVSTLELGDSALYLCASSLAAGGGTDTQYFGPGTRLTVL.

The chain has TRBV10-2 and TRBJ1-5, with 7 bases fitting TRBD1. CDR3 length: 14 amino acids. V dropped 7 bases and J dropped 7; count of bases not matched to a gene: 10. CDR1 is WSHSY, CDR2 SAAADI, per germline. CDR3 sequence reads: CASTGGQAGQPQHF. Written as DNA, the CDR3 is TGCGCCAGCACCGGAGGACAGGCTGGGCAGCCCCAGCATTTT.

The chain joins TRBV9 to TRBJ1-2; 10 bases are a match to TRBD1. The V segment lost 4 bases and the J segment 8 bases; nucleotides outside the gene matches: 8. There are 14 residues in the CDR3. Germline V gives CDR1 SGDLS, CDR2 YYNGEE. The DNA of the CDR3 is TGTGCCAGCAGCTCGGGACAGGGGAGGAGAGGCTACACCTTC. It specifies CASSSGQGRRGYTF. The whole variable domain, filled in from reference TRBV9 and TRBJ1-2, reads DSGVTQTPKHLITATGQRVTLRCSPRSGDLSVYWYQQSLDQGLQFLIQYYNGEERAKGNILERFSAQQFPDLHSELNLSSLELGDSALYFCASSSGQGRRGYTFGSGTRLTVV.

The J gene is TRBJ1-2, the V gene TRBV2, with D unresolved. V gave up 7 bases and J gave up 0 bases, with 9 bases separating them. This CDR3 has 13 amino acids. Germline-derived CDR1 and CDR2 are SNHLY and FYNNEI. The CDR3 here is CASKYLANYGYTF. The CDR3 region has the DNA TGTGCCAGCAAATATTTAGCTAACTATGGCTACACCTTC.

The rearrangement joins TRBV7-6 to TRBJ2-1, with TRBD2 identical over 10 bases. Germline CDR1 is SGHVS and CDR2 is FNYEAQ. The J segment lost 0 bases and the V segment lost 1 base, leaving 3 bases of the junction unmatched. The CDR3 consists of 17 residues. The DNA of the CDR3 is TGTGCCAGCAGCTTAGACCTAGCGGGGGCCTCCTACAATGAGCAGTTCTTC. This gives the protein CASSLDLAGASYNEQFF.

The chain is built from TRBV7-2 and TRBJ2-1; TRBD1 agrees at 8 bases. The CDR3 totals 16 residues. Unmatched junction bases numbered 5, after V lost 1 base and J lost 3 bases. Germline-derived CDR1 and CDR2 are SGHTA and FQGNSA. Written as DNA, the CDR3 is TGTGCCAGCAGCTTAGAAACAGGGGGACTCTACAATGAGCAGTTCTTC. The encoded protein is CASSLETGGLYNEQFF.

This chain links TRBV6-6 with TRBJ1-4, with D unresolved. The CDR3 has 13 residues. CDR1 is MNHNY, CDR2 SVGAGI, per germline (reference sequence). Trimming took off 11 bases at V and 8 bases at J, with 18 bases between the two ends. The CDR3, as DNA: TGTGCCGGCCGAGGTCCCGCGGGCGAAAAACTGTTTTTT. Protein sequence: CAGRGPAGEKLFF.

The chain has TRBV6-5 and TRBJ1-2; D might be TRBD1 (5 bases). Germline CDR1 MNHEY, CDR2 SVGAGI. The CDR3 length is 13 residues. The V end was cut by 4 bases, the J end by 7 bases, with 13 bases between. For the CDR3, the DNA is TGTGCCAGCAGTTCGGCTGCCGGGGGTGGCTACACCTTC. Translated: CASSSAAGGGYTF.

The chain uses TRBV6-1 and TRBJ1-2; D remains unclear. CDR3 length: 13 amino acids. Trimming shortened V by 1 base and J by 1 base, and 4 bases separated the two germline ends. Germline values: CDR1 MNHNS, CDR2 SASEGT. This CDR3 is CASSEDGNYGYTF. DNA of the CDR3: TGTGCCAGCAGTGAAGACGGTAACTATGGCTACACCTTC.

The V gene is TRBV5-1, the J gene TRBJ1-1; D is perhaps TRBD1 (6 bases). The length of the CDR3 is 16 residues. Per germline, CDR1 SGHRS and CDR2 YFSETQ. Deletions cut 0 bases from V and 1 base from J, with 13 bases between. CDR3 region: CASSLDHYRENTEAFF. The CDR3 DNA reads TGCGCCAGCAGCTTGGACCATTACAGGGAGAACACTGAAGCTTTCTTT.

The chain combines TRBV11-2 with TRBJ2-7; TRBD2 matches at 7 bases. Looked up from germline, CDR1 is SGHAT and CDR2 is FQNNGV. Trimming removed 5 bases from V and 0 bases from J; junction bases left unmatched: 1. There are 13 residues in the CDR3. This chain's CDR3 is CASSASGSYEQYV. The DNA of the CDR3 is TGTGCCAGCAGCGCTAGCGGCTCCTACGAGCAGTACGTC.

The genes are TRBV11-2 and TRBJ2-7; D perhaps matches TRBD1 (9 bases). From germline, CDR1 is SGHAT and CDR2 FQNNGV. The ends were cut back, 1 base at V and 6 bases at J, with 16 bases in the middle. The CDR3 covers 15 residues. CDR3 sequence reads: CASSLVGRGQGEQYV. CDR3 DNA: TGTGCCAGCAGCTTAGTCGGGAGGGGACAGGGCGAGCAGTACGTC.

This chain links TRBV30 with TRBJ2-2; 7 bases agree with TRBD2. Germline assignment: CDR1 GTSNPN and CDR2 SVGIG (reference sequence). The CDR3 extends over 16 amino acids. Trimming cost V 2 bases and J 5 bases; bases outside gene matches: 11. The CDR3 is CAWSRNGRRWTGELFF. The CDR3 DNA reads TGTGCCTGGAGTAGGAACGGGAGGCGGTGGACCGGGGAGCTGTTTTTT.

The chain combines TRBV25-1 with TRBJ1-5; TRBD1 is a possible D gene (6 bases). The CDR3 has 13 residues. Trimming left V 3 bases short and J 4 bases short, with 7 bases between. Germline V gives CDR1 MGHDK, CDR2 SYGVNS. The DNA for the CDR3 is TGTGCCAGCAGTGACACAGGGAATCAGCCCCAGCATTTT. It yields the protein CASSDTGNQPQHF.

This chain joins TRBV9 and TRBJ1-2; 8 nucleotides align to TRBD1. Germline CDR1 reads SGDLS; CDR2 reads YYNGEE. Trimming took 4 bases from V and 3 from J; bases not matched to a gene: 8. This CDR3 has 15 residues. CDR3 in amino acids: CASSPRTGLDYGYTF. Here the CDR3 DNA reads TGTGCCAGCAGCCCCCGGACAGGGTTAGACTATGGCTACACCTTC. Full variable domain (missing parts from reference TRBV9 and TRBJ1-2): DSGVTQTPKHLITATGQRVTLRCSPRSGDLSVYWYQQSLDQGLQFLIQYYNGEERAKGNILERFSAQQFPDLHSELNLSSLELGDSALYFCASSPRTGLDYGYTFGSGTRLTVV.

The gene calls are TRBV28 and TRBJ1-2, with TRBD1 identical over 7 bases. The CDR3 spans 14 residues. With 11 bases clipped from V and 8 bases from J, the junction kept 17 bases outside the gene matches. Germline V lookup: CDR1 MDHEN, CDR2 SYDVKM. The chain's CDR3 is CAFSPTGSPGGYTF. Here the CDR3 DNA reads TGTGCCTTCTCTCCGACAGGGTCGCCGGGGGGCTACACCTTC.

This chain links TRBV10-1 with TRBJ1-2, with D maybe TRBD1 (5 bases). This CDR3 has 12 amino acids. Germline CDR1 WNHNN, CDR2 SYGVQD (reference sequence). As DNA, the CDR3 is TGCCCCCTGGGGCTACCGCACGAAGGCTACACCTTC. Its translation: CPLGLPHEGYTF.

The chain combines TRBV6-2 or TRBV6-3 with TRBJ2-3; a weak D match, TRBD1 (5 bases). V was clipped by 5 bases and J by 2 bases, with 17 bases between them. Per germline, CDR1 MNHEY and CDR2 SVGEGT. The length of the CDR3 is 16 residues. The CDR3 here is CASSPGPGALTDTQYF. The CDR3 nucleotides read TGTGCCAGCAGTCCAGGACCTGGGGCGCTCACAGATACGCAGTATTTT.

This chain links TRBV10-3 with TRBJ2-5, with D uncertain. The CDR3 contains 12 residues. CDR1 is ENHRY and CDR2 is SYGVKD in the germline V gene. Trimming removed 4 bases from V and 5 bases from J, with 8 bases in between. In nucleotides, the CDR3 is TGTGCCATCAGTGCCCCCGGGGAGACCCAGTACTTC. Translating gives CAISAPGETQYF.

A few counts support this clone. The V and J genes are TRBV7-9 and TRBJ1-1; D unclear. Germline V gene sequence: CDR1 SEHNR, CDR2 FQNEAQ (reference sequence). V was shortened by 1 base and J by 2 bases, with 5 bases between the two germline ends. This CDR3 spans 13 amino acids. In DNA form, the CDR3 reads TGTGCCAGCAGCTTAGGGCACAACACTGAAGCTTTCTTT. It specifies CASSLGHNTEAFF.

This chain uses TRBV7-8 with TRBJ1-5, with 12 bases fitting TRBD1. Germline CDR1 SGHVS, CDR2 FQNEAQ. The CDR3 totals 17 residues. V dropped 2 bases and J dropped 5; count of bases not matched to a gene: 7. This chain's CDR3 is CASSLSAGTGGDQPQHF. The CDR3 coding sequence is TGTGCCAGCAGCTTATCGGCCGGGACAGGGGGCGATCAGCCCCAGCATTTT.

In this sample, this clone turned up a few times. This rearrangement joins TRBV2 to TRBJ1-5, with D possibly TRBD1 on 6 matching bases. V lost 2 bases, J lost 0 bases, and 17 bases lay in between. This CDR3 contains 18 residues. Germline V gives CDR1 SNHLY, CDR2 FYNNEI. CDR3 in amino acids: CASSESQGHRISNQPQHF. The CDR3 DNA reads TGTGCCAGCAGTGAAAGCCAGGGGCACCGCATTAGCAATCAGCCCCAGCATTTT. Using reference TRBV2 and TRBJ1-5 for the parts outside the CDR3, the full variable domain is EPEVTQTPSHQVTQMGQEVILRCVPISNHLYFYWYRQILGQKVEFLVSFYNNEISEKSEIFDDQFSVERPDGSNFTLKIRSTKLEDSAMYFCASSESQGHRISNQPQHFGDGTRLSIL.

The chain joins TRBV24-1 to TRBJ2-1, with TRBD2 matching 11 bases. The CDR3 totals 16 residues. The ends lost 5 bases at V and 5 bases at J; junction bases unmatched: 7. Germline CDR1 is KGHDR and CDR2 is SFDVKD. CDR3 in DNA: TGTGCCACCAGTGGCCCCGGGACTAGCGGCCACAATGAGCAGTTCTTC. Translated: CATSGPGTSGHNEQFF.

CDR3 bases: TGCGCCAGCAGCTTGGACGCGTGGAACACTGAAGCTTTCTTT. Translating it yields CASSLDAWNTEAFF. This rearrangement joins TRBV5-1 to TRBJ1-1; D is unclear. Trimming shortened V by 0 bases and J by 1 base, and 7 bases separated the two germline ends. This CDR3 has 14 amino acids. The germline V gene has CDR1 SGHRS and CDR2 YFSETQ.

The genes are TRBV18 and TRBJ2-1; D not resolved. Germline values: CDR1 KGHSH, CDR2 LQKENI. This CDR3 contains 14 residues. The V end was cut by 4 bases, the J end by 4 bases, with 11 bases between. The CDR3 coding sequence is TGTGCCAGCTCACATACACAGTTTTACAATGAGCAGTTCTTC. It codes for CASSHTQFYNEQFF.

This chain uses TRBV25-1 with TRBJ2-2; TRBD1 is a possible D gene (6 bases). This CDR3 has 15 amino acids. Per the germline V gene, CDR1 is MGHDK and CDR2 is SYGVNS. V lost 5 bases, J lost 4 bases, and 14 bases lay in between. This CDR3 is CASSLAGASTGELFF. DNA of the CDR3: TGTGCCAGCAGTCTCGCAGGGGCAAGCACCGGGGAGCTGTTTTTT.